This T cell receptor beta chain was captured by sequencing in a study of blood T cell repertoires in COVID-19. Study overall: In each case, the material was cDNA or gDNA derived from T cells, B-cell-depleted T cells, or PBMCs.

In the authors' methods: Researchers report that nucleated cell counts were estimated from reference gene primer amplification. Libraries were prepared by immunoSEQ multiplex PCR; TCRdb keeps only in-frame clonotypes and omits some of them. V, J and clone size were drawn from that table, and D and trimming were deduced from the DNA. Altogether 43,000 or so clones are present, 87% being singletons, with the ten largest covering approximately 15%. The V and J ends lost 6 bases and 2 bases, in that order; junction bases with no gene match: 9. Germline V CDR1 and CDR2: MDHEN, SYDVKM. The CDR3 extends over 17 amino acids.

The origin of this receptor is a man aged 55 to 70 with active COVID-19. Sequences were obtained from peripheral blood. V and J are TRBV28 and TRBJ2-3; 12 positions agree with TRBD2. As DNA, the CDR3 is TGTGCCAGCAGACTACGGACTAGCGGGGATTTCACAGATACGCAGTATTTT. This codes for CASRLRTSGDFTDTQYF.